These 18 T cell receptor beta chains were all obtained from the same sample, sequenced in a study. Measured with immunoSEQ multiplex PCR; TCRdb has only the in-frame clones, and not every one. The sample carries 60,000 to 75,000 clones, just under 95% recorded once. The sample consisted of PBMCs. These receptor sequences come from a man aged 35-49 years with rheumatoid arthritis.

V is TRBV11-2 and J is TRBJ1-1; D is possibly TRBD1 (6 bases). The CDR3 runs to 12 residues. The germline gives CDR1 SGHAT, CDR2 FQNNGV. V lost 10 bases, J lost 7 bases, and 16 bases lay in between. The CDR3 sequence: CATSFGGREAFF. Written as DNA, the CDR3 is TGTGCCACCTCCTTCGGGGGCCGTGAAGCTTTCTTT. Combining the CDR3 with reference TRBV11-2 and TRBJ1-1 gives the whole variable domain EAGVAQSPRYKIIEKRQSVAFWCNPISGHATLYWYQQILGQGPKLLIQFQNNGVVDDSQLPKDRFSAERLKGVDSTLKIQPAKLEDSAVYLCATSFGGREAFFGQGTRLTVV.

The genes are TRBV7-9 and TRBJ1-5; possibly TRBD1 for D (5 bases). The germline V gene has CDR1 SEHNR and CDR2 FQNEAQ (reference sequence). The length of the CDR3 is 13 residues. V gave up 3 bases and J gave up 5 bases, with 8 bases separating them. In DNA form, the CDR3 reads TGTGCCAGCAGCTTTGTGGGGGATCAGCCCCAGCATTTT. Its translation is CASSFVGDQPQHF.

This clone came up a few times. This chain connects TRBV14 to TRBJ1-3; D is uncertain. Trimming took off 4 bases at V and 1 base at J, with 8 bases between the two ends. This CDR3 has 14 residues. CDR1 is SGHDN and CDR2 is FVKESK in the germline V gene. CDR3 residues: CASSRQGSGNTIYF. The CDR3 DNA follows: TGTGCCAGCAGCCGCCAAGGTTCTGGAAACACCATATATTTT.

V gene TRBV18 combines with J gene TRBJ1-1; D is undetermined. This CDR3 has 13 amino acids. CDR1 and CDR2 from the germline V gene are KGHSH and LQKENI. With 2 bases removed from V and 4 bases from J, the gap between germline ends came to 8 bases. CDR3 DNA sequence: TGTGCCAGCTCACCATGGGAGTTCACTGAAGCTTTCTTT. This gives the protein CASSPWEFTEAFF. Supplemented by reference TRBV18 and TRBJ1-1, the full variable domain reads NAGVMQNPRHLVRRRGQEARLRCSPMKGHSHVYWYRQLPEEGLKFMVYLQKENIIDESGMPKERFSAEFPKEGPSILRIQQVVRGDSAAYFCASSPWEFTEAFFGQGTRLTVV.

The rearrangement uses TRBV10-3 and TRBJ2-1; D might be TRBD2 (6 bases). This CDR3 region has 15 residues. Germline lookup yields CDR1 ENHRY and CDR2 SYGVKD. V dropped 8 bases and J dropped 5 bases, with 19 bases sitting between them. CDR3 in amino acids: CAIGWGLGKDNEQFF. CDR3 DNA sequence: TGTGCCATCGGATGGGGACTGGGGAAGGACAATGAGCAGTTCTTC.

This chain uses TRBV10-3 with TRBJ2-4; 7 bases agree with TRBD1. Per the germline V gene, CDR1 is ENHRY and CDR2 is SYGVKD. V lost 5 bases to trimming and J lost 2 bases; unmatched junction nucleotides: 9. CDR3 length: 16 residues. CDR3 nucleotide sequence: TGTGCCATCAGTAGCACAGGGGAAACGACCAAAAACATTCAGTACTTC. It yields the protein CAISSTGETTKNIQYF.

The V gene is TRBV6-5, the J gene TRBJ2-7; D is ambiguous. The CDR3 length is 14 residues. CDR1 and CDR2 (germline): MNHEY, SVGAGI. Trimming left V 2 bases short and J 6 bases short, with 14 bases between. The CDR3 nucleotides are TGTGCCAGCAGTTACAGCAGAGCTGGGGTCGAGCAGTACTTC. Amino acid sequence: CASSYSRAGVEQYF.

The DNA for the CDR3 is TGTGCCATCACGGGCGGGCAGGGGCTCACCTCTGGGGCCAACGTCCTGACTTTC. Encoded protein: CAITGGQGLTSGANVLTF. V usage is TRBV10-3 and J usage is TRBJ2-6; weak D call: TRBD1 (6 bases). The CDR3 has 18 residues. V lost 7 bases and J lost 0, with 19 bases in between. Germline CDR1 is ENHRY and CDR2 is SYGVKD.

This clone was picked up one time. The CDR3 region is CASSLSSTNSPLHF. The DNA of the CDR3 is TGTGCCAGCAGTTTATCCTCGACTAATTCACCCCTCCACTTT. The V gene is TRBV28, the J gene TRBJ1-6; D remains ambiguous. This CDR3 contains 14 residues. Germline CDR1 reads MDHEN; CDR2 reads SYDVKM. V was pared by 1 base and J by 6 bases, with 7 bases between. Based on the CDR3 plus reference TRBV28 and TRBJ1-6, the full variable domain is DVKVTQSSRYLVKRTGEKVFLECVQDMDHENMFWYRQDPGLGLRLIYFSYDVKMKEKGDIPEGYSVSREKKERFSLILESASTNQTSMYLCASSLSSTNSPLHFGNGTRLTVT.

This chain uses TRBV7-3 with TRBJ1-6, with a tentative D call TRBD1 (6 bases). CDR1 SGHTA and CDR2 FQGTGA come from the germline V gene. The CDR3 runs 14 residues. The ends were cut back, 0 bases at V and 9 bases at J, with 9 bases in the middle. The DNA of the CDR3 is TGTGCCAGCAGCTTAACAGGGGGGACTTCACCCCTCCACTTT. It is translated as CASSLTGGTSPLHF.

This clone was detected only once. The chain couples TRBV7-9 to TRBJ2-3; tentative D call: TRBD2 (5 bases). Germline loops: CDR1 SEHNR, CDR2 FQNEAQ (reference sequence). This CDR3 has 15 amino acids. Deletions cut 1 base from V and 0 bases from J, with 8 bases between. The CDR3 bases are TGTGCCAGCAGCTTAGACGGGATTAGCACAGATACGCAGTATTTT. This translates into CASSLDGISTDTQYF.

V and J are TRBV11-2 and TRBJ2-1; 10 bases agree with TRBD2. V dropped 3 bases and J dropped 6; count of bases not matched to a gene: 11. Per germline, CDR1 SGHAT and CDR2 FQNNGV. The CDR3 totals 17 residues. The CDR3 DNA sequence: TGTGCCAGCAGCTTTTGGGGGAGCGGGGGGGCCGGCAATGAGCAGTTCTTC. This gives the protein CASSFWGSGGAGNEQFF.

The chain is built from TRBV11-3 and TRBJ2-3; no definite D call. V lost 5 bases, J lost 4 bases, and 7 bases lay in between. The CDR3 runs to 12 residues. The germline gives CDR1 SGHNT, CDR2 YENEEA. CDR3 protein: CASSLRPDTQYF. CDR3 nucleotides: TGTGCCAGCAGCCTCCGGCCAGATACGCAGTATTTT. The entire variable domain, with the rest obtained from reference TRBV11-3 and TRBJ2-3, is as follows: EAGVVQSPRYKIIEKKQPVAFWCNPISGHNTLYWYLQNLGQGPELLIRYENEEAVDDSQLPKDRFSAERLKGVDSTLKIQPAELGDSAVYLCASSLRPDTQYFGPGTRLTVL.

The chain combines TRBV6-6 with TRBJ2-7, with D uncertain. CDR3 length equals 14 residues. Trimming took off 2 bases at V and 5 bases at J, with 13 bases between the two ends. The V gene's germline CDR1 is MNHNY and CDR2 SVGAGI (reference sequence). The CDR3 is CASSYLGVLHEQYF. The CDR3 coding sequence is TGTGCCAGCAGTTACCTTGGGGTTCTACACGAGCAGTACTTC.

CDR3 amino acids: CASSEEGDTEAFF. CDR3 DNA: TGTGCCAGCAGTGAAGAGGGGGACACTGAAGCTTTCTTT. The V gene is TRBV2, the J gene TRBJ1-1; tentatively, D is TRBD1 (6 bases). V lost 1 base, J lost 3 bases, and 6 bases lay in between. Germline-derived CDR1 and CDR2 are SNHLY and FYNNEI. This CDR3 has 13 residues.

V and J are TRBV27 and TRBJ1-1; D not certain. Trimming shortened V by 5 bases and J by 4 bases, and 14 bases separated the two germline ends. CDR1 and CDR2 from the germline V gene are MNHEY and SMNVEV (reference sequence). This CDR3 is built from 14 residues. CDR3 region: CASSPAQLSTEAFF. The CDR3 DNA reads TGTGCCAGCAGTCCCGCCCAGCTGAGCACTGAAGCTTTCTTT.

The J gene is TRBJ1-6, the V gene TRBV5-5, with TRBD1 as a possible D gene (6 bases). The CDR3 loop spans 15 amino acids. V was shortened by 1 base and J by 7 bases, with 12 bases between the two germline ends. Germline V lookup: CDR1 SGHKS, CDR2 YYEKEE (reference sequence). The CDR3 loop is CASSLSGQSNSPLHF. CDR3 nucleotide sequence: TGTGCCAGCAGCTTGTCTGGACAGAGCAATTCACCCCTCCACTTT.

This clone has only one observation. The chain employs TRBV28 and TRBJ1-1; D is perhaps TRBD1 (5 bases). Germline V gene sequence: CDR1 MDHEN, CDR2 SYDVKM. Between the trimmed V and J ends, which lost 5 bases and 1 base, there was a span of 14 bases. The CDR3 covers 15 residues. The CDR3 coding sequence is TGTGCCAGCAGTCCTGCGGGGACGGCGAACACTGAAGCTTTCTTT. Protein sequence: CASSPAGTANTEAFF.